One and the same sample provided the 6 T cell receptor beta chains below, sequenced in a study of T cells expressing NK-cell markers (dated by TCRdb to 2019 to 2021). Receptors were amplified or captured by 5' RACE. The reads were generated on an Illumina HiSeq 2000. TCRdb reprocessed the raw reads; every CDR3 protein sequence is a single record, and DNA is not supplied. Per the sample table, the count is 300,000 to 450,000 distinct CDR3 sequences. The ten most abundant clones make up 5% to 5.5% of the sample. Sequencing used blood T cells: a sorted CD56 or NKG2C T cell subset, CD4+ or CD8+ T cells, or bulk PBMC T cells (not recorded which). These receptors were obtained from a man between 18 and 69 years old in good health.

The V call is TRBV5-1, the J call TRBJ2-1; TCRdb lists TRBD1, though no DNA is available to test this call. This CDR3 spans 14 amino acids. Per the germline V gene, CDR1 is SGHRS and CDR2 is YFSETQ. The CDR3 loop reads CASSAGQGGSEQFF. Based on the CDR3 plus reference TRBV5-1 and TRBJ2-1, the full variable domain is KAGVTQTPRYLIKTRGQQVTLSCSPISGHRSVSWYQQTPGQGLQFLFEYFSETQRNKGNFPGRFSGRQFSNSRSEMNVSTLELGDSALYLCASSAGQGGSEQFFGPGTRLTVL.

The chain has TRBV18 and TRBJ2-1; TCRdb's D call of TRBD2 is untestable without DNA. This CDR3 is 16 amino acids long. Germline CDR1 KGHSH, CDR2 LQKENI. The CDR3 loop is CASSPPDGGGGREQFF.

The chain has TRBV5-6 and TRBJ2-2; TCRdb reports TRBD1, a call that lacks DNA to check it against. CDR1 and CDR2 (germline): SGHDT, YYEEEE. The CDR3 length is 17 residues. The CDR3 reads CASTAHHGGLWTGELFF.

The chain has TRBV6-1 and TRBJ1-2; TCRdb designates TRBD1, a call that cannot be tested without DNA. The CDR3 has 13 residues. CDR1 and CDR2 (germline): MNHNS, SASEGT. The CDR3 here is CASNTPGVPGYTF.

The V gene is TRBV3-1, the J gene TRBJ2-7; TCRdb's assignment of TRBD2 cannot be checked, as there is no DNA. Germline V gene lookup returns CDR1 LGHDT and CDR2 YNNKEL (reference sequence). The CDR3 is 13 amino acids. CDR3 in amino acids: CASRGAVEYRQYF.

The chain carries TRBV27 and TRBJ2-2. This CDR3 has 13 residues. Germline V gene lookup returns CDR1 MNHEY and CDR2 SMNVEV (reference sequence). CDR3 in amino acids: CASRRQNTGELFF.